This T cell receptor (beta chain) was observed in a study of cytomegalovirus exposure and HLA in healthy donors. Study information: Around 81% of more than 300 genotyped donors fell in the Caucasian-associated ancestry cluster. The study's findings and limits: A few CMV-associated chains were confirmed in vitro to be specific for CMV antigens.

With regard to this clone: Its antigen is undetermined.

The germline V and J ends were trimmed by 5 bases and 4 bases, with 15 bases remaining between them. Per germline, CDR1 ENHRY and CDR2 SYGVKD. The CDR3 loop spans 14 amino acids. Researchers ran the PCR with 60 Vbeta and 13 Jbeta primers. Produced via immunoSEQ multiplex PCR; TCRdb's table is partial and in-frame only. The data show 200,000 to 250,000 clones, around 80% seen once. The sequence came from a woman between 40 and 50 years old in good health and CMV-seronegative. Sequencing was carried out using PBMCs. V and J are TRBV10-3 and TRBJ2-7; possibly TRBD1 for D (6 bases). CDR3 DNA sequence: TGTGCCATCAGTCAAGGGGGAACCGGGTACGAGCAGTACTTC. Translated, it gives CAISQGGTGYEQYF.